This T cell receptor beta chain appears in the sequencing data of a study of shared clonotypes between healthy human individuals (dated by TCRdb to 2020 to 2021). With respect to the entire study: The cohort comprised a couple of women and a few men aged 18 to 49 years. For each donor, CD4 naive and CD4 memory were each given three plates, CD8 naive was given two plates, and CD8 memory was given one plate. Blood TCR repertoires of four to six healthy adults were deeply sequenced to estimate repertoire size and the extent of clonotype sharing between individuals. To increase sequencing depth and limit assay-specific biases, different laboratories used diverse techniques to prepare libraries and sequence TCR repertoires. Per donor, leukapheresis produced somewhere between about 0.9 and 9.5 billion PBMCs.

To note about this clone: No antigen is known for it. No much larger clone exists at a distance of one base, and base qualities are not known.

The donors were healthy, HIV-negative adults with no recently reported acute infections or vaccinations. All donors were Caucasian adults living in Nashville, Tennessee, USA. CD8 memory samples were composed of magnetically selected CD45RO+ cells combined with CCR7-negative CD45RA+ effector memory (TemRA) cells. Blood was obtained by leukapheresis, after which PBMCs were separated by Ficoll-Histopaque density gradient centrifugation and cryopreserved in liquid nitrogen vapor phase. Purity and quantity of every magnetically sorted T cell population were checked by analytical flow cytometry. Each sorted fraction had its genomic DNA isolated and then quantified by UV absorbance on a Nanodrop 2000c. Overall results and qualifications from the work: Even with the large sequencing depth, rarefaction of the sorted-subset datasets indicated that sequencing was incomplete. Sampling was limited to blood, and TCR repertoires in tissue likely differ from TCR repertoires in blood. When a few donors were compared, the shared fraction of clonotypes was roughly 4.8% for naive CD4, around 3.5% for naive CD8, roughly 2.5% for memory CD4, and roughly 0.4% for memory CD8. Larger estimated clonotype richness was generally found for naive subsets than for memory subsets. Compared with non-shared clonotypes, the clonotypes found in all four sorted-subset donors had higher generation probabilities. The small number of donors limited the genetic and exposure-history diversity represented. Based on pairwise subsampling, the degree of clonotype sharing among donors was expected to be affected by sequencing depth.

V lost 4 bases and J lost 7 bases; the stretch between them is 10 bases long. The CDR3 covers 13 residues, taking in both the cysteine and the phenylalanine. Left in the record is the CDR3 DNA by itself, 39 bases read in frame from the first base. Taken from the germline V gene, the CDR1 and CDR2 loops are SGHDN and FVKESK. Using the deep immunoSEQ assay, TCR CDR3 regions were amplified from genomic DNA by multiplex PCR. Extracted genomic DNA from each cell subset was distributed evenly across all wells of several immunoSEQ 96-well plates, and each plate was treated as a replicate. For sorted subsets, each replicate PCR was loaded with about 0.2 ug genomic DNA, equivalent to approximately 27,000 T cell genomes. Purified libraries were measured with a Qubit 3.0 fluorometer, size-checked on a Bioanalyzer 2100, and measured again with the KAPA Library Quantification kit. Each immunoSEQ 96-well plate was sequenced on its own single-read 150-cycle Illumina NextSeq 550 flow cell. The original pipeline was this. Because the immunoSEQ output held only junctional sequences and lacked quality scores, the filtering could not match the filtering applied to full-length reads. Sequences were annotated with PyIR, a Python wrapper for IgBLAST v1.9, using IMGT germline references to assign V/J genes and CDR3. Any read was removed if the V/J assignment was weak (E-value above 1e-6), the CDR3 was missing, or the read contained stop codons, out-of-frame junctions, or ambiguous translated residues. V3J clonotypes were defined as sequences sharing the same inferred V gene, J gene, and CDR3 amino acid sequence. Percentage overlap between repertoires was calculated by dividing the number of shared unique clonotypes by the size of the smaller repertoire. Repertoire richness was assessed with RTK rarefaction, the Chao1 estimator, and Recon v2.1 estimates of unobserved clonotypes. OLGA was used to compute generation probabilities for all TCRbeta clonotypes that the gDNA method yielded from four donors. TCRdb limited this immuneACCESS table to in-frame rearrangements with V and J called. A share of clones is missing; checked studies link under half to unresolved V genes, and the rest is unexplained. Clone size and the V and J calls come from that table; the DNA yielded D and trimming. This sample comprises roughly 300,000 clones, 87% of them detected only once. The leading ten clones occupy around 15% of the sample.

Sequenced input: memory CD8+ T cells sorted from blood. The sample's cell subset or site label, in plain terms: CD45RO+ cells pooled with CCR7-negative TemRA cells. Recombination joined TRBV14 with TRBJ1-4; TRBD1 is possibly the D segment (5 matching bases). The TCR originated in a man aged 18 to 30 in good health. The DNA is as follows: TGTGCCAGCAGCCTGGGACTGGCTGAAAAACTGTTTTTT. The translation is CASSLGLAEKLFF.